These 24 T cell receptor beta chains came from one sample sequenced in a study of post-analysis software for immune sequencing data. Their target antigens are unknown. General study results and limits: Four or five TRBV segments were more frequent in patients than controls; TRBV5-6, TRBV5-1 and TRBV20-1 belonged to this group.

Prepared TCR beta cDNA libraries contained unique molecular identifiers. Each CDR3 protein gets one entry after TCRdb re-called the PCR reads with MiXCR. The sample has some 260,000 distinct CDR3 sequences; 35% to 40% are singletons. Material for sequencing was blood. These TCRs come from a girl between 10 and 17 years old with multiple sclerosis.

This clonotype was counted a single time. V usage is TRBV2 and J usage is TRBJ2-1; 11 bases map to TRBD2. J gave up 5 bases and V 5 bases, and 8 bases lay outside the gene matches. This CDR3 region has 16 residues. Germline values: CDR1 SNHLY, CDR2 FYNNEI. CDR3 DNA sequence: TGTGCCAGCAGTAATATAGCGGGGGGGCGCAACAATGAGCAGTTCTTC. Its translation is CASSNIAGGRNNEQFF. The full variable domain, its missing parts supplied by reference TRBV2 and TRBJ2-1, is EPEVTQTPSHQVTQMGQEVILRCVPISNHLYFYWYRQILGQKVEFLVSFYNNEISEKSEIFDDQFSVERPDGSNFTLKIRSTKLEDSAMYFCASSNIAGGRNNEQFFGPGTRLTVL.

In this sample, this clonotype turned up many times. The gene calls are TRBV6-4 and TRBJ2-1, with D perhaps matching TRBD2 (7 bases). CDR1 MRHNA and CDR2 SNTAGT come from the germline V gene. The CDR3 loop spans 15 amino acids. Trimming left V 3 bases short and J 7 bases short, with 16 bases between. The CDR3 spells CASSEEGGVANEQFF. The CDR3 nucleotides are TGTGCCAGCAGTGAAGAAGGGGGGGTAGCGAATGAGCAGTTCTTC.

This clonotype was seen ten or more times. The CDR3 DNA is TGTGCCACCAGTGATTGGACTAGCGGGAGGGCAGATACGCAGTATTTT. It specifies CATSDWTSGRADTQYF. V gene TRBV24-1 combines with J gene TRBJ2-3; 15 nucleotides agree with TRBD2. Per germline, CDR1 KGHDR and CDR2 SFDVKD. Losses at the gene ends were 2 bases for V and 4 bases for J; bases not matched to a gene: 0. The CDR3 contains 16 residues.

The count of this clonotype is one. The rearrangement links TRBV4-3 to TRBJ2-3; 8 nucleotides agree with TRBD2. V lost 1 base, J lost 1 base, and 7 bases stayed unmatched. The CDR3 runs to 17 residues. Germline V gene data show CDR1 as LGHNA and CDR2 as YSLEER. CDR3: CASSQGIPTSGTDTQYF. The CDR3 nucleotides read TGCGCCAGCAGCCAAGGTATACCGACTAGCGGCACAGATACGCAGTATTTT.

A note on this clonotype: A read error may be the cause here, since a much bigger clone is one base away. V usage is TRBV7-2 and J usage is TRBJ1-2, with D maybe TRBD1 (5 bases). The CDR3 sequence is 12 residues long. Germline CDR1 reads SGHTA; CDR2 reads FQGNSA. The CDR3, as DNA: TGTGCCAGCTCCCAGGGCGGCTATGGCCACACCTTC. This encodes CASSQGGYGHTF.

This clonotype was seen at least ten times. The V call is TRBV9, the J call TRBJ1-4; the D gene is possibly TRBD1 (5 bases). The V gene's germline CDR1 is SGDLS and CDR2 YYNGEE. The CDR3 contains 16 residues. Between the trimmed V and J ends, which lost 0 bases and 4 bases, there was a span of 13 bases. CDR3 DNA: TGTGCCAGCAGCGTAGAGCCTCAGGGACTTAATGAAAAACTGTTTTTT. This encodes CASSVEPQGLNEKLFF.

In regard to this clonotype: A much larger clone lies one base from this, so it may be a read error. V gene TRBV5-1 combines with J gene TRBJ2-3; D is perhaps TRBD2 (6 bases). From germline, CDR1 is SGHRS and CDR2 YFSETQ. This CDR3 is 18 amino acids long. DNA for the CDR3: TGCACCAGCAGCTTGCGGCTAGCGCGACTATCTCCCACAGATACGCAGTATTTT. Translated, it gives CTSSLRLARLSPTDTQYF.

This clonotype was observed a single time. It may be a read error: a sequence one base away is much more abundant. This rearrangement joins TRBV15 to TRBJ1-6; 8 bases line up with TRBD1. The CDR3 loop spans 14 amino acids. Germline CDR1 and CDR2: LNHNV and YYDKDF (reference sequence). The CDR3 sequence: CATSLTGERSPHHF. In nucleotides, the CDR3 is TGTGCCACCAGCCTGACAGGGGAGCGTTCACCCCACCACTTT.

V and J are TRBV20-1 and TRBJ1-5; D not certain. Germline-derived CDR1 and CDR2 are DFQATT and SNEGSKA (reference sequence). The CDR3 length is 14 residues. With 0 bases removed from V and 5 bases from J, the gap between germline ends came to 11 bases. CDR3 protein: CSARESTEDQPQHF. The CDR3 DNA reads as TGCAGTGCTAGAGAGTCCACAGAGGATCAGCCCCAGCATTTT.

Comments on this clonotype: This may come from a read error, since a much larger clone is one base off. For the CDR3, the DNA is TGTGCCAGCAGCTTGGATCGGGGGAGGTACAATGGGCAGTTCTTC. This encodes CASSLDRGRYNGQFF. This sequence joins TRBV5-8 and TRBJ2-1, with D maybe TRBD2 (6 bases). Germline assignment: CDR1 SGHTS and CDR2 YDEGEE. The CDR3 extends over 15 amino acids.

This clonotype showed up many times. The rearrangement joins TRBV5-1 to TRBJ2-5, with 8 nucleotides matching TRBD1. Germline V gene data show CDR1 as SGHRS and CDR2 as YFSETQ. This CDR3 spans 16 amino acids. V was clipped by 0 bases and J by 1 base; unmatched bases: 5. CDR3 nucleotides: TGCGCCAGCAGCTTGGCTCGGACAGGGCTCCAAGAGACCCAGTACTTC. Its protein product is CASSLARTGLQETQYF.

This clonotype was found a few times. A much larger clone is a single base away; this may be a read error. The chain couples TRBV7-9 to TRBJ2-5; tentative D call: TRBD2 (6 bases). Germline V CDR1 and CDR2: SEHNR, FQNEAQ (reference sequence). V lost 1 base and J 13 bases, leaving 10 bases between the germline ends. The CDR3 covers 11 residues. Written as DNA, the CDR3 is TGTGCCAGCAGCTTAGGGGGACTCTGGTACTTC. Protein product: CASSLGGLWYF.

This clonotype was detected many times. The chain uses TRBV12-3 or TRBV12-4 and TRBJ2-5; D possibly corresponds to TRBD2 (6 bases). Trimming shortened V by 6 bases and J by 9 bases, and 14 bases separated the two germline ends. The CDR3 spans 12 residues. The CDR3 DNA reads as TGTGCCAGCAGCACTAGCCAAGGGGCCCAGTACTTC. Protein sequence: CASSTSQGAQYF.

The chain uses TRBV6-4 and TRBJ2-1; 12 bases are a match to TRBD2. With V trimmed by 6 bases and J by 7 bases, 4 bases remained unmatched. The CDR3 loop spans 14 amino acids. The germline V gene has CDR1 MRHNA and CDR2 SNTAGT. CDR3 amino acids: CASSASGGANEQFF. CDR3 in DNA: TGTGCCAGCAGCGCTAGCGGGGGGGCAAATGAGCAGTTCTTC.

The V gene is TRBV20-1, the J gene TRBJ2-7; 7 nucleotides align to TRBD1. V was pared by 5 bases and J by 5 bases, with 3 bases of the junction left unmatched. The germline CDR1 and CDR2 sequences are DFQATT and SNEGSKA (reference sequence). CDR3 size: 11 residues. This CDR3 reads CSAADRDEQYF. Written as DNA, the CDR3 is TGCAGTGCTGCCGACAGGGACGAGCAGTACTTC.

This chain links TRBV27 with TRBJ2-7; 7 nucleotides align to TRBD1. The germline gives CDR1 MNHEY, CDR2 SMNVEV (reference sequence). The J segment lost 7 bases and the V segment lost 6 bases, leaving 24 bases of the junction unmatched. The CDR3 is 18 amino acids. The CDR3 region is CASSTYPRQGMGSEEQYF. CDR3 DNA sequence: TGTGCCAGCAGCACCTACCCCCGACAGGGTATGGGGTCGGAAGAGCAGTACTTC.

This clonotype has a count of ten or more. This chain links TRBV7-9 with TRBJ2-3, with D perhaps given as TRBD1 or TRBD2 (5 bases each). V lost 8 bases and J lost 0, with 12 bases in between. Germline V lookup: CDR1 SEHNR, CDR2 FQNEAQ (reference sequence). The CDR3 has 14 amino acids. The CDR3 DNA sequence: TGTGCCAGCGGGACGGAGAGGAGCACAGATACGCAGTATTTT. This codes for CASGTERSTDTQYF. Based on the CDR3 plus reference TRBV7-9 and TRBJ2-3, the full variable domain is DTGVSQNPRHKITKRGQNVTFRCDPISEHNRLYWYRQTLGQGPEFLTYFQNEAQLEKSRLLSDRFSAERPKGSFSTLEIQRTEQGDSAMYLCASGTERSTDTQYFGPGTRLTVL.

This clonotype occurred many times. The chain employs TRBV7-9 and TRBJ2-1, with 10 bases that match TRBD2. V was clipped by 5 bases and J by 10 bases; unmatched bases: 14. CDR1 is SEHNR and CDR2 is FQNEAQ in the germline V gene (reference sequence). The CDR3 contains 16 residues. In DNA, the CDR3 is TGTGCCAGCAGCGACGGGACTAGCGAGAGGAGTTGGGAGCAGTTCTTC. Its protein is CASSDGTSERSWEQFF.

This clonotype was detected only a few times. J is TRBJ1-1 and V is TRBV6-5; 8 bases agree with TRBD1. CDR1 is MNHEY and CDR2 is SVGAGI in the germline V gene. With V trimmed by 2 bases and J by 8 bases, 7 bases remained unmatched. The CDR3 has 14 amino acids. The CDR3 bases are TGTGCCAGCAGTTACGGGACAGGCCTTGGGGAAGCTTTCTTT. Translating gives CASSYGTGLGEAFF.

This clonotype was seen repeatedly, ten times or more. V is TRBV5-1 and J is TRBJ2-7; TRBD1 or TRBD2 may be the D gene (5 bases each). The CDR3 is made up of 16 amino acids. Germline V gene data show CDR1 as SGHRS and CDR2 as YFSETQ. V was trimmed by 8 bases and J by 3 bases, leaving 24 bases between them. CDR3 residues: CASKRIGRSGSYEQYF. The CDR3 bases are TGCGCCAGTAAACGGATCGGGCGTTCAGGGAGCTACGAGCAGTACTTC.

The rearrangement links TRBV6-6 to TRBJ1-1; 10 bases align to TRBD1. Germline V gene data show CDR1 as MNHNY and CDR2 as SVGAGI (reference sequence). The V and J ends lost 2 bases and 5 bases, in that order; junction bases with no gene match: 2. The CDR3 extends over 14 amino acids. CDR3 protein: CASSYADRGTEAFF. CDR3 nucleotides: TGTGCCAGCAGTTACGCGGACAGGGGGACTGAAGCTTTCTTT.

The chain recombines TRBV6-5 with TRBJ2-5; TRBD1 aligns across 7 bases. The trim removed 8 bases at V and 11 bases at J, leaving 8 bases unmatched. The germline CDR1 and CDR2 sequences are MNHEY and SVGAGI. The CDR3 consists of 11 residues. The CDR3 reads CASGGQDKQYF. Here the CDR3 DNA reads TGTGCCAGCGGCGGACAGGATAAGCAGTACTTC.

In its sample, this clonotype was seen many times. This chain uses TRBV4-1 with TRBJ2-5; D could derive from TRBD1 or TRBD2 (5 bases each). Germline loops: CDR1 MGHRA, CDR2 YSYEKL. Trimming took off 1 base at V and 5 bases at J, with 14 bases between the two ends. This CDR3 has 15 amino acids. The CDR3, as DNA: TGCGCCAGCAGCCAAGGCTGGGGGTTTGAGGAGACCCAGTACTTC. This sequence encodes CASSQGWGFEETQYF.

The chain's CDR3 is CASSQDGIRDRSGRSPYNEQFF. The CDR3 DNA is TGCGCCAGCAGCCAAGATGGGATTCGGGACCGGAGCGGGAGGTCCCCCTACAATGAGCAGTTCTTC. This chain connects TRBV4-3 to TRBJ2-1, with 9 bases aligning to TRBD2. The CDR3 consists of 22 residues. With 0 bases clipped from V and 2 bases from J, the junction kept 20 bases outside the gene matches. Germline CDR1 is LGHNA and CDR2 is YSLEER.